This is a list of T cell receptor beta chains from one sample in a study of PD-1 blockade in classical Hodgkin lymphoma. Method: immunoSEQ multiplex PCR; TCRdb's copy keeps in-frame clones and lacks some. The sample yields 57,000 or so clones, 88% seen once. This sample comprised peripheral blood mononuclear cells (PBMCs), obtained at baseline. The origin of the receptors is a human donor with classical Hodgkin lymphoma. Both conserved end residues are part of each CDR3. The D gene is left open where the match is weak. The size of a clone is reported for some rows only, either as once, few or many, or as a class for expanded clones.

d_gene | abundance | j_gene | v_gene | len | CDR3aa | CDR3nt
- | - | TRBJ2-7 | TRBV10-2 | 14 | CASSAQTASYEQYF | TGCGCCAGCAGTGCTCAGACAGCGTCCTACGAGCAGTACTTC
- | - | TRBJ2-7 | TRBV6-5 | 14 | CASSPPSDGFEQYF | TGTGCCAGCAGCCCACCCTCGGACGGATTCGAGCAGTACTTC
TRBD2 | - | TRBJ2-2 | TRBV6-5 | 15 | CASRFGGGTTGELFF | TGTGCCAGCAGATTCGGCGGGGGTACCACCGGGGAGCTGTTTTTT
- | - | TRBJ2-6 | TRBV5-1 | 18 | CASSPIRLGNSGANVLTF | TGCGCCAGCAGCCCGATTAGGTTGGGGAACTCTGGGGCCAACGTCCTGACTTTC
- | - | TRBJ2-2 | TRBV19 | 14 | CASSILGTTGELFF | TGTGCCAGTAGTATACTAGGGACCACCGGGGAGCTGTTTTTT
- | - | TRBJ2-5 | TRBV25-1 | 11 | CASSEYLTQYF | TGTGCCAGCAGTGAATATTTGACCCAGTACTTC
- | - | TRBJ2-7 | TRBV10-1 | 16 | CASSPWDKTSPYEQYF | TGCGCCAGCAGTCCGTGGGACAAAACAAGTCCTTACGAGCAGTACTTC
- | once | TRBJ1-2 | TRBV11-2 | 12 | CASSLGGDGYTF | TGTGCCAGCAGCCTGGGAGGGGATGGCTACACCTTC
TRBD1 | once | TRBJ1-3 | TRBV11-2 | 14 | CASSLTGVGDTIYF | TGTGCCAGCAGCCTGACAGGGGTCGGGGACACCATATATTTT
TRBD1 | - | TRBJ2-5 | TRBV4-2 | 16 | CASSQDGARGLGTQYF | TGTGCCAGCAGCCAAGATGGGGCGAGGGGGCTGGGGACCCAGTACTTC
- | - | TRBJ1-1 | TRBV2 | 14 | CASSERTAATEAFF | TGTGCCAGCAGTGAGAGGACTGCGGCCACTGAAGCTTTCTTT
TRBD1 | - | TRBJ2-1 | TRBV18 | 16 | CASSPRLGQGYNEQFF | TGTGCCAGCTCACCCCGTCTGGGACAGGGCTACAATGAGCAGTTCTTC
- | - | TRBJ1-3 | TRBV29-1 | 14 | CSVVGGGAGNTIYF | TGCAGCGTTGTAGGTGGGGGTGCTGGAAACACCATATATTTT
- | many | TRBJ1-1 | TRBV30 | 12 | CAWSEGGLGAFF | TGTGCCTGGAGTGAGGGGGGACTAGGAGCTTTCTTT
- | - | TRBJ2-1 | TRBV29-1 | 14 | CSVERTAFDNEQFF | TGCAGCGTTGAACGGACAGCCTTTGACAATGAGCAGTTCTTC
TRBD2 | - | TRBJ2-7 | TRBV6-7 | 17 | CASSYANGTSGVYEQYF | TGTGCCAGCAGTTACGCGAACGGGACTAGCGGGGTCTACGAGCAGTACTTC
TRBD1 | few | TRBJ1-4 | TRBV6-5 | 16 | CASSYAEGQKNEKLFF | TGTGCCAGCAGTTACGCTGAGGGACAGAAGAATGAAAAACTGTTTTTT
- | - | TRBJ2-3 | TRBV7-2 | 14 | CASSKGISTDTQYF | TGTGCCAGCAGCAAAGGTATCAGCACAGATACGCAGTATTTT
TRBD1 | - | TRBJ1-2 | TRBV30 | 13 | CAWSTTGGYGYTF | TGTGCCTGGAGTACCACAGGGGGCTATGGCTACACCTTC
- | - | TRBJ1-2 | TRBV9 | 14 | CASSVTTQGYGYTF | TGTGCCAGCAGCGTAACCACCCAGGGTTATGGCTACACCTTC
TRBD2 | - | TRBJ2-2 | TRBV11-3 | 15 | CASSLELAEAGELFF | TGTGCCAGCAGCTTAGAACTAGCGGAGGCCGGGGAGCTGTTTTTT
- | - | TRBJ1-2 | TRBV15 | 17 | CATGRDPVGRANYGYTF | TGTGCCACCGGCAGAGATCCGGTGGGCAGGGCTAACTATGGCTACACCTTC
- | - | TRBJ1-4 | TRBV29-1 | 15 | CSVVVGFVANEKLFF | TGCAGCGTTGTAGTTGGATTTGTAGCTAATGAAAAACTGTTTTTT
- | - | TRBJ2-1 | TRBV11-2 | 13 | CASRSPVYNEQFF | TGTGCCAGCCGGAGCCCCGTCTACAATGAGCAGTTCTTC
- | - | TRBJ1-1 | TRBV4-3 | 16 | CASSPFGHRVGKGAFF | TGCGCCAGCAGCCCTTTCGGCCACAGGGTTGGGAAAGGAGCTTTCTTT